Included here is one T cell receptor beta chain sequence, with context. The data belong to a study of cytomegalovirus exposure and HLA in healthy donors. Primers: 60 Vbeta forward and 13 Jbeta reverse. The data were produced by immunoSEQ multiplex PCR, yet TCRdb's version contains in-frame clones alone and is incomplete. The repertoire has about 170,000 clones, about four fifths of them found once; the top ten carry 0.77%. Trimming pared 2 bases from V and 4 bases from J, leaving 5 bases between. The CDR3 runs to 11 residues. CDR1 is DFQATT, CDR2 SNEGSKA, per germline (reference sequence). The chain employs TRBV20-1 and TRBJ2-5, with D hard to call. The specimen was PBMCs. The sequence was obtained from a woman aged 18-35 years in good health and CMV-seronegative. CDR3 protein: CSARLRETQYF. In DNA form, the CDR3 reads TGCAGTGCTAGACTACGAGAGACCCAGTACTTC.